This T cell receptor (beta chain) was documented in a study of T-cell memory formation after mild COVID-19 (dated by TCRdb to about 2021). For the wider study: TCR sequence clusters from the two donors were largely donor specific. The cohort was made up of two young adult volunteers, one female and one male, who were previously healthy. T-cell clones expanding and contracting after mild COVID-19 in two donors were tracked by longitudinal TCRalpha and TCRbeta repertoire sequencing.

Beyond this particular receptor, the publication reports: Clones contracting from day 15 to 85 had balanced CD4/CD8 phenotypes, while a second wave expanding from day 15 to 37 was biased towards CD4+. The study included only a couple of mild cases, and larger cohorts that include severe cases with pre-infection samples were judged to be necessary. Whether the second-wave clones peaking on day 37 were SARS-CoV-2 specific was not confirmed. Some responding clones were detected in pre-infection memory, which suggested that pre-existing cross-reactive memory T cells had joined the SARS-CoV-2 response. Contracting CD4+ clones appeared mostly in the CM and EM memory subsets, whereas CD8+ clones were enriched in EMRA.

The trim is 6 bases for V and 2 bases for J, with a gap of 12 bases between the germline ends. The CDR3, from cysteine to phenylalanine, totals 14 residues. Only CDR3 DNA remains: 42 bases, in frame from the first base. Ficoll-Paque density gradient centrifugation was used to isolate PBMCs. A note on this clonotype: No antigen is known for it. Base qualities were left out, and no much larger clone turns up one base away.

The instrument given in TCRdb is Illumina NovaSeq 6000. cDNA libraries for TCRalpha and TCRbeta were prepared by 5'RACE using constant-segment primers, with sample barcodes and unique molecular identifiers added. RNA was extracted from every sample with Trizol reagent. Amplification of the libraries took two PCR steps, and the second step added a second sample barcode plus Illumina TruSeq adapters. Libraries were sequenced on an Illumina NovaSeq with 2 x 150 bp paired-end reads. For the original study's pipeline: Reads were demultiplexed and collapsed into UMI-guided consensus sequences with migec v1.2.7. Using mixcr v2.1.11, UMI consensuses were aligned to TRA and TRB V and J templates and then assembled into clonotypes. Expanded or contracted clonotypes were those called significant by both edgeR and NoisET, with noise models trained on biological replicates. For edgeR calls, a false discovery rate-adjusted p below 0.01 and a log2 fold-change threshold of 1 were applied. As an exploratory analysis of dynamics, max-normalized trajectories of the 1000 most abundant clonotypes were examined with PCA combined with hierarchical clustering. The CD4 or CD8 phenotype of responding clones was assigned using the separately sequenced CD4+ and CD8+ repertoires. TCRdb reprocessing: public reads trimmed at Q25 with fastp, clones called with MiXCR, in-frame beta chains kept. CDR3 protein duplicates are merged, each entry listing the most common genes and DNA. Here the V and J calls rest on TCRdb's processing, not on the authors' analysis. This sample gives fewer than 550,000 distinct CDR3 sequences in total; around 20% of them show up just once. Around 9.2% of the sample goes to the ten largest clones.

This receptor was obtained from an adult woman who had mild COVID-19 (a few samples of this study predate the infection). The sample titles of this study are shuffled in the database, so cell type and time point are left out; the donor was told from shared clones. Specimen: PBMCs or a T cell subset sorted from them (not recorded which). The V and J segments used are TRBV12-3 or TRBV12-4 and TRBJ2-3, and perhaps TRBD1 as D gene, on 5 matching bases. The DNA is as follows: TGTGCCAGCAGCTGGGGCCCTTCCACAGATACGCAGTATTTT. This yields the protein CASSWGPSTDTQYF.